Listed here are 6 T cell receptor beta chains from one sample, sequenced in a study of cytomegalovirus exposure and HLA in healthy donors. 60 Vbeta and 13 Jbeta primers were used in PCR. Data came from immunoSEQ multiplex PCR; TCRdb stores just in-frame clones and leaves some out. The table has around 94,000 clones, 81% seen once; the top ten hold about a tenth. Sequenced sample: PBMCs. These receptors all stem from a human donor in good health.

V and J are TRBV25-1 and TRBJ1-3; D gene uncertain. Trimming stripped 6 bases from V and 0 bases from J, with 6 bases between. Per the germline V gene, CDR1 is MGHDK and CDR2 is SYGVNS. The length of the CDR3 is 13 residues. The CDR3 here is CASRASSGNTIYF. The CDR3 DNA reads TGTGCCAGCAGGGCTAGCTCTGGAAACACCATATATTTT.

The chain employs TRBV4-2 and TRBJ2-1; D gene unclear. V dropped 3 bases and J dropped 9 bases, with 12 bases sitting between them. This CDR3 spans 13 amino acids. Per the germline V gene, CDR1 is LGHNA and CDR2 is YNFKEQ. The DNA of the CDR3 is TGTGCCAGCAGCCAGATTCAAGGCGGTGAGCAGTTCTTC. The encoded protein is CASSQIQGGEQFF.

The chain is built from TRBV14 and TRBJ1-3; perhaps TRBD1 as D (5 bases). The CDR3 is made up of 12 amino acids. V was pared by 4 bases and J by 6 bases, with 7 bases between. The germline V gene encodes CDR1 SGHDN and CDR2 FVKESK. DNA for the CDR3: TGTGCCAGCAGCCGACAGTTAAACACCATATATTTT. Translated: CASSRQLNTIYF.

This clone was found a few times. This sequence joins TRBV6-6 and TRBJ2-7; 9 positions match TRBD2. The CDR3 totals 15 residues. Germline CDR1 is MNHNY and CDR2 is SVGAGI (reference sequence). V trimming: 4 bases; J trimming: 7 bases; junction bases outside the gene matches: 11. CDR3 sequence: CASSSRGRVSGEQYF. The CDR3 DNA reads TGTGCCAGCAGTTCCCGCGGGAGGGTGTCGGGAGAGCAGTACTTC.

This clone was observed a single time. This chain uses TRBV28 with TRBJ1-4, with D possibly matching TRBD1 (6 bases). Germline values: CDR1 MDHEN, CDR2 SYDVKM. The germline V and J ends were trimmed by 4 bases and 7 bases, with 7 bases remaining between them. This CDR3 has 12 residues. The CDR3 nucleotides are TGTGCCAGCAGTTACAGGGTTGAAAAACTGTTTTTT. Translated, it gives CASSYRVEKLFF.

The chain has TRBV28 and TRBJ2-3; tentative D call: TRBD1 (5 bases). V was trimmed by 1 base and J by 0 bases, leaving 8 bases between them. Germline V gene lookup returns CDR1 MDHEN and CDR2 SYDVKM. This CDR3 has 15 residues. The CDR3 sequence is CASSLFAGSTDTQYF. The CDR3 DNA is TGTGCCAGCAGTTTATTTGCAGGGAGCACAGATACGCAGTATTTT.